These T cell receptor beta chains were read from a single sample in a study of blood T cells in healthy people across ages. TCRdb passed the 5' RACE reads through MiXCR, listing each CDR3 protein once. The table records 910,000 or so distinct CDR3 sequences, roughly half of them present only once. The sequenced material came from blood. The receptors shown here come from a woman aged 55-69 years in good health. CDR3s include the opening cysteine and the closing phenylalanine or tryptophan. Fields, in order: D gene, V gene, clone size, J gene, CDR3 protein, CDR3 DNA. D genes are given only for firm matches. Rows may omit the clone size; those that give it use once, few, many or a size class.

D gene: TRBD1
V gene: TRBV20-1
clone size: .
J gene: TRBJ1-2
CDR3 protein: CSASRTGNGYTF
CDR3 DNA: TGCAGTGCTAGTAGGACAGGGAATGGCTACACCTTC

D gene: .
V gene: TRBV2
clone size: .
J gene: TRBJ2-3
CDR3 protein: CASKAGYSADTQYF
CDR3 DNA: TGTGCCAGCAAGGCAGGTTATAGCGCAGATACGCAGTATTTT

D gene: .
V gene: TRBV10-3
clone size: few
J gene: TRBJ2-2
CDR3 protein: CAISESGDTGELFF
CDR3 DNA: TGTGCCATCAGTGAGTCGGGGGACACCGGGGAGCTGTTTTTT

D gene: TRBD2
V gene: TRBV7-9
clone size: .
J gene: TRBJ2-3
CDR3 protein: CASSPIAGGYTDTQYF
CDR3 DNA: TGTGCCAGCAGTCCGATAGCGGGAGGTTATACAGATACGCAGTATTTT

D gene: .
V gene: TRBV20-1
clone size: .
J gene: TRBJ2-1
CDR3 protein: CSAEGVDRRSYNEQFF
CDR3 DNA: TGCAGTGCGGAGGGGGTAGACAGACGAAGCTACAATGAGCAGTTCTTC

D gene: .
V gene: TRBV6-7
clone size: .
J gene: TRBJ1-6
CDR3 protein: CASSYARPGVSSPLHF
CDR3 DNA: TGTGCCAGCAGTTACGCGAGACCAGGGGTTAGTTCACCCCTCCACTTT

D gene: .
V gene: TRBV20-1
clone size: few
J gene: TRBJ2-1
CDR3 protein: CSAMTYNEQFF
CDR3 DNA: TGCAGTGCTATGACCTACAATGAGCAGTTCTTC

D gene: .
V gene: TRBV4-3
clone size: .
J gene: TRBJ2-3
CDR3 protein: CASSLTMDSTDTQYF
CDR3 DNA: TGCGCCAGCAGCCTAACGATGGATAGCACAGATACGCAGTATTTT

D gene: .
V gene: TRBV7-8
clone size: once
J gene: TRBJ2-7
CDR3 protein: CASSLESETTYEQYF
CDR3 DNA: TGTGCCAGCAGCTTAGAGAGTGAGACAACCTACGAGCAGTACTTC

D gene: TRBD2
V gene: TRBV7-9
clone size: .
J gene: TRBJ2-3
CDR3 protein: CASSSSGTSATDTQYF
CDR3 DNA: TGTGCCAGCAGCTCATCCGGGACTAGCGCGACAGATACGCAGTATTTT

D gene: .
V gene: TRBV7-6
clone size: .
J gene: TRBJ2-6
CDR3 protein: CASSLVEVRPGANVLTF
CDR3 DNA: TGTGCCAGCAGCTTAGTTGAGGTCCGCCCTGGGGCCAACGTCCTGACTTTC

D gene: .
V gene: TRBV20-1
clone size: .
J gene: TRBJ2-2
CDR3 protein: CSASRSAAGELFF
CDR3 DNA: TGCAGTGCTAGTCGTTCGGCGGCCGGGGAGCTGTTTTTT

D gene: .
V gene: TRBV28
clone size: .
J gene: TRBJ2-7
CDR3 protein: CASGGTPPIHEQYF
CDR3 DNA: TGTGCCAGTGGGGGGACACCCCCGATTCACGAGCAGTACTTC

D gene: .
V gene: TRBV7-2
clone size: .
J gene: TRBJ2-3
CDR3 protein: CATRSGGADMQYF
CDR3 DNA: TGTGCCACGAGATCTGGGGGGGCTGATATGCAGTATTTT

D gene: .
V gene: TRBV28
clone size: .
J gene: TRBJ2-3
CDR3 protein: CASRPPLDTQYF
CDR3 DNA: TGTGCCAGCAGACCTCCCTTAGATACGCAGTATTTT

D gene: .
V gene: TRBV20-1
clone size: .
J gene: TRBJ2-5
CDR3 protein: CSATTSGAGVQETQYF
CDR3 DNA: TGCAGTGCTACCACGAGCGGAGCAGGGGTCCAAGAGACCCAGTACTTC

D gene: .
V gene: TRBV20-1
clone size: .
J gene: TRBJ2-5
CDR3 protein: CSANKQETQYF
CDR3 DNA: TGCAGTGCTAACAAACAAGAGACCCAGTACTTC

D gene: TRBD1
V gene: TRBV6-6
clone size: few
J gene: TRBJ2-5
CDR3 protein: CASSYSAGTGLGEQYF
CDR3 DNA: TGTGCCAGCAGTTACTCGGCCGGGACAGGGTTGGGTGAGCAGTACTTC

D gene: TRBD2
V gene: TRBV12-3/TRBV12-4
clone size: .
J gene: TRBJ2-1
CDR3 protein: CASSLGTSGRAGQFF
CDR3 DNA: TGTGCCAGCAGTTTAGGGACTAGCGGGAGGGCGGGACAGTTCTTC

D gene: .
V gene: TRBV7-8
clone size: few
J gene: TRBJ2-7
CDR3 protein: CASSHQGYNEQYF
CDR3 DNA: TGTGCCAGCAGCCACCAAGGCTACAATGAGCAGTACTTC

D gene: .
V gene: TRBV2
clone size: few
J gene: TRBJ2-3
CDR3 protein: CASSGVGVTQYF
CDR3 DNA: TGTGCCAGCAGTGGAGTAGGGGTTACGCAGTATTTT

D gene: .
V gene: TRBV7-9
clone size: .
J gene: TRBJ2-7
CDR3 protein: CARSYFGGGYDEQYF
CDR3 DNA: TGTGCCCGCAGTTATTTTGGCGGCGGGTACGACGAGCAGTACTTC

D gene: TRBD2
V gene: TRBV5-1
clone size: .
J gene: TRBJ2-2
CDR3 protein: CASSEGLAGGMNTGELFF
CDR3 DNA: TGCGCCAGCAGCGAGGGACTAGCGGGAGGGATGAACACCGGGGAGCTGTTTTTT

D gene: .
V gene: TRBV15
clone size: .
J gene: TRBJ2-5
CDR3 protein: CATSRGSEKETQYF
CDR3 DNA: TGTGCCACCAGCAGAGGGTCAGAAAAAGAGACCCAGTACTTC